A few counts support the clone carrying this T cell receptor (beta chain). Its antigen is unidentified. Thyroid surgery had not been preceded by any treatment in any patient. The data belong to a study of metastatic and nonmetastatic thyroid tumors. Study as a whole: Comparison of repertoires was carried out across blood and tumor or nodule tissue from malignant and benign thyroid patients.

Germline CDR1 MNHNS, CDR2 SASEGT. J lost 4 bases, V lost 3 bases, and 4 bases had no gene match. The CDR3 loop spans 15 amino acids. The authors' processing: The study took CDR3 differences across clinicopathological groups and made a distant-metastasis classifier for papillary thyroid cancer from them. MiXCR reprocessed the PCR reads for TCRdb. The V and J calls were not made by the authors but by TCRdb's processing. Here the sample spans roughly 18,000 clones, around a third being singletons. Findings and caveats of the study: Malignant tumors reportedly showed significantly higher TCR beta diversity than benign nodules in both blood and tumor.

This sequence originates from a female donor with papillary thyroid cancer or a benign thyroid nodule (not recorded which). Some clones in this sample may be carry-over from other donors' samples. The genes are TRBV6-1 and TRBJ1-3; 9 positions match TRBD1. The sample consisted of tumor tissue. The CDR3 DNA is TGTGCCAGCAGTGAGGGGACAGGGATCGGAAACACCATATATTTT. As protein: CASSEGTGIGNTIYF.